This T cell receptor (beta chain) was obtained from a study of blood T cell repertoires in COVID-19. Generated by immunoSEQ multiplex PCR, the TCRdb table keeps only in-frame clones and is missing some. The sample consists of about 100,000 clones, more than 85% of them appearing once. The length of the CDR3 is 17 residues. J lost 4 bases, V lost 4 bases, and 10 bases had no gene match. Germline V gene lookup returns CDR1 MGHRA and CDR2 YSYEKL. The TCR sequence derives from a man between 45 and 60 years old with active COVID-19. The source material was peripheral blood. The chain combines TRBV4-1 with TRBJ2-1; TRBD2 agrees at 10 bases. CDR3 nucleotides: TGCGCCAGCAGCCTGGAACTAGCGGGGATCGTATACAATGAGCAGTTCTTC. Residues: CASSLELAGIVYNEQFF.